The clone carrying this T cell receptor (beta chain) has just a few counts. The target antigen is unknown. This sample was taken from a study of identical twins. A universal primer site arose from template switching, and cDNA bore unique molecular identifiers. TCRdb itself ran the 5' RACE reads through MiXCR, one entry per CDR3 protein. Here the sample spans fewer than 450,000 distinct CDR3 sequences, around 9% being singletons. V was pared by 0 bases and J by 6 bases, with 14 bases between. The CDR3 sequence is 15 residues long. The germline V gene encodes CDR1 LNHNV and CDR2 YYDKDF (reference sequence). Overall study findings and caveats: Whereas memory repertoires showed no such difference, abundant cord blood beta clonotypes carried fewer insertions.

The sequence was collected from a woman aged 45-65 years in good health. The chain combines TRBV15 with TRBJ2-5, with D unclear. Sample: naive T cells sorted from blood. In DNA form, the CDR3 reads TGTGCCACCAGCAGAGATCGAACAGTGGAGAAGACCCAGTACTTC. It specifies CATSRDRTVEKTQYF. The full variable domain, in which reference TRBV15 and TRBJ2-5 provide the parts outside the CDR3, is DAMVIQNPRYQVTQFGKPVTLSCSQTLNHNVMYWYQQKSSQAPKLLFHYYDKDFNNEADTPDNFQSRRPNTSFCFLDIRSPGLGDTAMYLCATSRDRTVEKTQYFGPGTRLLVL.